Listed below are T cell receptor beta chains from one sample, sequenced in a study of control samples from healthy donors and cancer patients. Only in-frame clones appear in the TCRdb table, and some are missing; sequencing was by immunoSEQ multiplex PCR. Altogether some 39,000 clones are present, over 70% being singletons, with the ten largest covering 20% to 25%. Input material: PBMCs. Every receptor here comes from a woman aged 55-69 years with lung cancer. Both conserved end residues are part of each CDR3. The D gene is left open where the match is weak. Clone size is not always given. Where it is, it says once, few, many or a class for expanded clones.

NA TRBD1 TRBJ1-1 TRBV7-2 TGTGCCAGCAGCTCTCGGACAGGGATGAACACTGAAGCTTTCTTT CASSSRTGMNTEAFF
NA NA TRBJ1-6 TRBV12-3/TRBV12-4 TGTGCCAGCAGTTACAGTAATTCGCCCCTCCACTTT CASSYSNSPLHF
NA NA TRBJ1-2 TRBV6-5 TGTGCCAGCAGTTACAGGGGCCAGGGGAACTATGGCTACACCTTC CASSYRGQGNYGYTF
NA NA TRBJ1-2 TRBV9 TGTGCCAGCAGCGTAGATTTAGGGGTCTATGGCTACACCTTC CASSVDLGVYGYTF
NA TRBD1 TRBJ1-2 TRBV6-2/TRBV6-3 TGTGCCAGCAGTCTCCTAAGACAGGGTCGGGGCTACACCTTC CASSLLRQGRGYTF
NA TRBD1 TRBJ2-7 TRBV3-1/TRBV3-2 TGTGCCAGCAGCCATAGTCCGGGACAGGGCTACGAGCAGTACTTC CASSHSPGQGYEQYF
NA TRBD1 TRBJ2-2 TRBV7-8 TGTGCCAGCATCCTATCCCGGGACAGAACCGGGGAGCTGTTTTTT CASILSRDRTGELFF
NA TRBD2 TRBJ2-7 TRBV7-3 TGTGCCAGCAGCCTAGCGGGGGGAAGCTCCTACGAGCAGTACTTC CASSLAGGSSYEQYF
once NA TRBJ2-7 TRBV7-9 TGTGCCAGCAGCTTAGACGGGAGCTCCTACGAGCAGTACTTC CASSLDGSSYEQYF
NA TRBD2 TRBJ2-1 TRBV18 TGTGCCAGCTCACCACGACTAGCGGGAGGGCGAGAGCAGTTCTTC CASSPRLAGGREQFF
NA NA TRBJ2-3 TRBV7-9 TGTGCCAGCAGCTTAGTGGGTACGCAGTATTTT CASSLVGTQYF
NA TRBD2 TRBJ2-2 TRBV6-4 TGTGCCAGCAGTGAAGACGGGGGGGCCACCGGGGAGCTGTTTTTT CASSEDGGATGELFF
NA NA TRBJ2-5 TRBV11-2 TGTGCCAGCAGCTTAGGGGGGTCGGAGACCCAGTACTTC CASSLGGSETQYF
NA TRBD1 TRBJ1-1 TRBV5-6 TGTGCCAGCAGCCAAAGCAACAGGGGCACTGAAGCTTTCTTT CASSQSNRGTEAFF
NA TRBD1 TRBJ1-4 TRBV4-1 TGCGCCAGCAGCCAAATCTTTGCAGGGGGTAATGAAAAACTGTTTTTT CASSQIFAGGNEKLFF
NA NA TRBJ2-2 TRBV9 TGTGCCAGCAGCGTGACCCCGGATGAAGGCAACACCGGGGAGCTGTTTTTT CASSVTPDEGNTGELFF
NA NA TRBJ2-6 TRBV18 TGTGCCAGCTCACCAGGCGAGGGGATCCACTCTGGGGCCAACGTCCTGACTTTC CASSPGEGIHSGANVLTF
NA NA TRBJ1-5 TRBV19 TGTGCCAGTAGTATCGAGAGGGGCAATCAGCCCCAGCATTTT CASSIERGNQPQHF
NA NA TRBJ1-1 TRBV30 TGTGCCTGGAACACTCAGGTGAACACTGAAGCTTTCTTT CAWNTQVNTEAFF
NA TRBD2 TRBJ2-2 TRBV7-2 TGTGCCAGCAGCCTAGGGACTAGATCCCCCGGGGAGCTGTTTTTT CASSLGTRSPGELFF
NA TRBD1 TRBJ2-7 TRBV3-1/TRBV3-2 TGTGCCAGCAGCCCACGGACAGGGCAGAGCTCCTACGAGCAGTACTTC CASSPRTGQSSYEQYF
NA TRBD2 TRBJ2-5 TRBV7-2 TGTGCCAGCAGAAGGACTAGCGGGGAAGAGACCCAGTACTTC CASRRTSGEETQYF
once TRBD2 TRBJ2-1 TRBV27 TGTGCCAGCAGTTTAAGGCCTAGCGGACATTACAATGAGCAGTTCTTC CASSLRPSGHYNEQFF
NA TRBD1 TRBJ1-6 TRBV19 TGTGCCAGTAGTACTCGGACAGGGGGCGGTTATAATTCACCCCTCCACTTT CASSTRTGGGYNSPLHF
NA NA TRBJ2-3 TRBV7-6 TGTGCCAGCAGCACACACGGCGTCCCGGGGGGCCCCGATACGCAGTATTTT CASSTHGVPGGPDTQYF
NA NA TRBJ1-4 TRBV3-1/TRBV3-2 TGTGCCAGCAGCCAAGGACTCTCACTTATTAATGAAAAACTGTTTTTT CASSQGLSLINEKLFF
NA TRBD1 TRBJ1-2 TRBV7-9 TGTGCCAGCAGCTTAGAGGGACAGACCCCGCACTACACCTTC CASSLEGQTPHYTF
NA NA TRBJ2-1 TRBV19 TGTGCCAGTAGGGACCGGGACATCTACAATGAGCAGTTCTTC CASRDRDIYNEQFF
NA NA TRBJ1-1 TRBV10-3 TGTGCCATCAGTGAGCCGGACATTGGGAGCACTGAAGCTTTCTTT CAISEPDIGSTEAFF
NA TRBD1 TRBJ1-1 TRBV19 TGTGCCAGTAGTGTGACAGGGGTGAGCACTGAAGCTTTCTTT CASSVTGVSTEAFF
NA TRBD1 TRBJ1-5 TRBV30 TGTGCCTGGAGCGGACAGGGCGATCAGCCCCAGCATTTT CAWSGQGDQPQHF
NA NA TRBJ2-1 TRBV7-2 TGTGCCAGCAGCTTAGCTTCTGAGGGGCCCTACAATGAGCAGTTCTTC CASSLASEGPYNEQFF
NA TRBD1 TRBJ2-7 TRBV9 TGTGCCAGCAGCGCCGGACAGGGGTCTTCCTACGAGCAGTACTTC CASSAGQGSSYEQYF
NA TRBD1 TRBJ2-2 TRBV5-5 TGTGCCAGCAGCTTCCCCACAGGGGGCGTAGACACCGGGGAGCTGTTTTTT CASSFPTGGVDTGELFF
NA NA TRBJ1-6 TRBV27 TGTGCCAGCAGTTTAATTCAGGGACGAAATTCACCCCTCCACTTT CASSLIQGRNSPLHF
NA NA TRBJ2-5 TRBV6-1 TGTGCCAGCAGTGAAGCGTTCCCGGCGGAGACCCAGTACTTC CASSEAFPAETQYF
NA NA TRBJ2-5 TRBV19 TGTGCCAGTAGTATTCAGGGGGGGCGAGAGACCCAGTACTTC CASSIQGGRETQYF
NA TRBD2 TRBJ2-2 TRBV3-1/TRBV3-2 TGTGCCAGCAGCCACCGACCACTACTGGCGGGAGTCACCGGGGAGCTGTTTTTT CASSHRPLLAGVTGELFF
NA NA TRBJ1-4 TRBV5-8 TGTGCCAGCAGCCCACATTGGGGAAACGAAAAACTGTTTTTT CASSPHWGNEKLFF
NA NA TRBJ1-2 TRBV5-1 TGCGCCAGCAGCTTCATCGTTGGCCCGACAGATGGCTACACCTTC CASSFIVGPTDGYTF
NA NA TRBJ2-6 TRBV9 TGTGCCAGCAGCGTAGGCAAAACCAGGGGCACTGGGGCCAACGTCCTGACTTTC CASSVGKTRGTGANVLTF
NA NA TRBJ1-3 TRBV7-7 TGTGCTAGCAGCGAAACAGGCTCTGGAAACACCATATATTTT CASSETGSGNTIYF
NA NA TRBJ1-6 TRBV6-4 TGTGCCAGCAGTTCAGAAGACGCCGGGGGCTCACCCCTCCACTTT CASSSEDAGGSPLHF
NA NA TRBJ1-2 TRBV5-5 TGTGCCAGCAGCTTGAGGGCAGGGACCGTCGGGGGCTACACCTTC CASSLRAGTVGGYTF
NA NA TRBJ2-7 TRBV6-5 TGTGCCAGCAGTTACTCTCAGGACAGCGGATACGAGCAGTACTTC CASSYSQDSGYEQYF
NA NA TRBJ1-1 TRBV13 TGTGCCAGCAGCTTAGCCAGAGTCAACACTGAAGCTTTCTTT CASSLARVNTEAFF
NA TRBD1 TRBJ1-5 TRBV5-1 TGCGCCAGCAGCCCGGACAGGGGCAATCAGCCCCAGCATTTT CASSPDRGNQPQHF